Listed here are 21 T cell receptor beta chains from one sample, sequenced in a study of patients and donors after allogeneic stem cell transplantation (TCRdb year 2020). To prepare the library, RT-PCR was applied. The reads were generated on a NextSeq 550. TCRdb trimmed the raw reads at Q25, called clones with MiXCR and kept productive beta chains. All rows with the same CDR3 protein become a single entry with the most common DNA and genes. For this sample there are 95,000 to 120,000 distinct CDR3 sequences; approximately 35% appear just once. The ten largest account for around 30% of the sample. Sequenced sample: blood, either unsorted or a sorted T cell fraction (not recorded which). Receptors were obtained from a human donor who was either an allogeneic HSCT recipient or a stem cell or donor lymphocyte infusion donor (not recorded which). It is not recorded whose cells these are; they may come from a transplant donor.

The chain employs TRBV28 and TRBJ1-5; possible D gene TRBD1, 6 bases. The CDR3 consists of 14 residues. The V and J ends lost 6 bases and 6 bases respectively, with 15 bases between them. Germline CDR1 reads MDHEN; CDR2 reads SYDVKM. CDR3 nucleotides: TGTGCCAGCAGATCGACAGGAGGAGGTCAGCCCCAGCATTTT. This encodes CASRSTGGGQPQHF.

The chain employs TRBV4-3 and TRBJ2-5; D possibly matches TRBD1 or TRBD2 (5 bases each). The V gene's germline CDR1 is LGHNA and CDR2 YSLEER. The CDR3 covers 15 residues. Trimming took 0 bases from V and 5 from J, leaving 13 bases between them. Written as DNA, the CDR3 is TGCGCCAGCAGCCAAGACAGGGTGAGGGTGGAGACCCAGTACTTC. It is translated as CASSQDRVRVETQYF.

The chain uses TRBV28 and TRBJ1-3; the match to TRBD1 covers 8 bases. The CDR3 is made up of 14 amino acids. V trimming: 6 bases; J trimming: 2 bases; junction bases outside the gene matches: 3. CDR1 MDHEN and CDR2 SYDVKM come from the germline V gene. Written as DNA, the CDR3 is TGTGCCAGCAGAACGGACAGGGCTGGAAACACCATATATTTT. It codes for CASRTDRAGNTIYF.

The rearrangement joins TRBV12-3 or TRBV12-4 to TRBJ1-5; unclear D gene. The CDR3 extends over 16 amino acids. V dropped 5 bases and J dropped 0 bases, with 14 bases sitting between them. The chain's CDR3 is CASSLADGYSNQPQHF. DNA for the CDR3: TGTGCCAGCAGTCTCGCCGATGGGTATAGCAATCAGCCCCAGCATTTT.

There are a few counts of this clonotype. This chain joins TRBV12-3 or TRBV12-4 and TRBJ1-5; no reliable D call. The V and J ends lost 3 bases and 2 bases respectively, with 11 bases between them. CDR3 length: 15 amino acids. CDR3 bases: TGTGCCAGCAGTTTTGGCAGGATCGGCAATCAGCCCCAGCATTTT. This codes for CASSFGRIGNQPQHF.

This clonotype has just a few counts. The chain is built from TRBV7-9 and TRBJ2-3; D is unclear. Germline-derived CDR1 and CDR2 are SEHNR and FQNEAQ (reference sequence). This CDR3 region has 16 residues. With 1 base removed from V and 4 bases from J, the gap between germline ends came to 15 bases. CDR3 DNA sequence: TGTGCCAGCAGCTTAGGGGCAGGCCAGATCCCAGATACGCAGTATTTT. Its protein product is CASSLGAGQIPDTQYF.

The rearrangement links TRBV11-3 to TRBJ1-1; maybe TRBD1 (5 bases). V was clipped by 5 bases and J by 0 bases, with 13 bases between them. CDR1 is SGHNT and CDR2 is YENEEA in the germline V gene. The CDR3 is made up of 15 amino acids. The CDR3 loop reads CASSGGAYMNTEAFF. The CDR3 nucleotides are TGTGCCAGCAGCGGCGGGGCGTACATGAACACTGAAGCTTTCTTT. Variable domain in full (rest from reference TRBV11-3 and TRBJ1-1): EAGVVQSPRYKIIEKKQPVAFWCNPISGHNTLYWYLQNLGQGPELLIRYENEEAVDDSQLPKDRFSAERLKGVDSTLKIQPAELGDSAVYLCASSGGAYMNTEAFFGQGTRLTVV.

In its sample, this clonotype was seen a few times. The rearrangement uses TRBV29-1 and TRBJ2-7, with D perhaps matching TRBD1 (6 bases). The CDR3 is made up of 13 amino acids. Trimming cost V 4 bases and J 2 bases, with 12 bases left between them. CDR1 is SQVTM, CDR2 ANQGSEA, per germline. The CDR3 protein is CSVADRTTYEQYF. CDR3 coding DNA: TGCAGCGTTGCTGACAGGACCACCTACGAGCAGTACTTC.

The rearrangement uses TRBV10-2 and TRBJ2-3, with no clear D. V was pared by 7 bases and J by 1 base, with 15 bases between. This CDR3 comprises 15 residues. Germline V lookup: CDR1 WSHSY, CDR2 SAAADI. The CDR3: CASKLGGPRTDTQYF. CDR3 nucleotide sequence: TGCGCCAGCAAGCTTGGTGGACCGCGCACAGATACGCAGTATTTT.

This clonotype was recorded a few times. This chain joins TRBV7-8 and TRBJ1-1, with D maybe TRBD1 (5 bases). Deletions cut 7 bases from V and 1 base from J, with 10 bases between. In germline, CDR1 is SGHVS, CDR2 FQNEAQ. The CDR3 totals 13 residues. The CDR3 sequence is CASKGRGNTEAFF. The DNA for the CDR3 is TGTGCCAGCAAGGGACGGGGGAACACTGAAGCTTTCTTT.

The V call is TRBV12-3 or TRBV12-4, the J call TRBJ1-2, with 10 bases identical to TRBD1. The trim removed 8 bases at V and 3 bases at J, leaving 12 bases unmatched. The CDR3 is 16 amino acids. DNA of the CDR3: TGTGCCAGCCGCCGCACTGGAGGACAGGGGGACTATGGCTACACCTTC. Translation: CASRRTGGQGDYGYTF.

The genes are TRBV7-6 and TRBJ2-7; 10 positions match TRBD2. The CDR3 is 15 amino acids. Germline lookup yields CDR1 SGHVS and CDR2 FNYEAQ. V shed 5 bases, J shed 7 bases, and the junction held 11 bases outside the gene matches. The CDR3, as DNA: TGTGCCAGCAGCGCCGCGGTAGCGGGAGGTAAAGAGCAGTACTTC. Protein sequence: CASSAAVAGGKEQYF.

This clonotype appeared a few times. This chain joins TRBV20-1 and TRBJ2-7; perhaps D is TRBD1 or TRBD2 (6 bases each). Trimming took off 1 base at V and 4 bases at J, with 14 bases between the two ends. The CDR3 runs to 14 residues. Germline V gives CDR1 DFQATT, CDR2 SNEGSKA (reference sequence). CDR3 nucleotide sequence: TGCAGTGCTAGAGTGGGGGGACAACCGTACGAGCAGTACTTC. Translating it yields CSARVGGQPYEQYF.

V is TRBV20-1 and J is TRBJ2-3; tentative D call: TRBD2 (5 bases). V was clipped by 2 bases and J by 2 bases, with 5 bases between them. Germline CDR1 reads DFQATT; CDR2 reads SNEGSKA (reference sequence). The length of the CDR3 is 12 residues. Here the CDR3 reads CSARRDTDTQYF. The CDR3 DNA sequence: TGCAGTGCTAGACGGGACACAGATACGCAGTATTTT.

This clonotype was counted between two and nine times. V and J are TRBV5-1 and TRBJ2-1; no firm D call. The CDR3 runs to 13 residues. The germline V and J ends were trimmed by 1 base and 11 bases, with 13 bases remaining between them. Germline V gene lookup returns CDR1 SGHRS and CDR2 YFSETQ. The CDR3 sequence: CASSLLSSLQQFF. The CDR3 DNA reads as TGCGCCAGCAGCTTGTTAAGTTCCCTGCAGCAGTTCTTC.

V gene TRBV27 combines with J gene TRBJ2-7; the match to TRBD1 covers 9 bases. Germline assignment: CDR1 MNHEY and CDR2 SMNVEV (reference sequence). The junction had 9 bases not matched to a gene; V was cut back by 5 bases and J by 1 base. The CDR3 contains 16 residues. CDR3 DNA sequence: TGTGCCAGCAGTCGGACCGGGACAGGGTCGTCCTACGAGCAGTACTTC. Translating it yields CASSRTGTGSSYEQYF.

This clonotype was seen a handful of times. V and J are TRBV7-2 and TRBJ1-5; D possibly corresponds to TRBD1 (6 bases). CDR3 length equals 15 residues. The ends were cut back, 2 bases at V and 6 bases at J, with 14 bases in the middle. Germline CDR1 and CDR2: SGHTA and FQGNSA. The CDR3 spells CASSLHHRVGQPQHF. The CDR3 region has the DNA TGTGCCAGCAGCTTACACCACAGGGTTGGTCAGCCCCAGCATTTT.

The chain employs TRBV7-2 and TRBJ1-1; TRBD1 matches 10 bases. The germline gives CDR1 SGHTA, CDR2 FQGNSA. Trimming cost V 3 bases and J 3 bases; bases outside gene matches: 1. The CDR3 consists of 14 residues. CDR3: CASSLTGGDTEAFF. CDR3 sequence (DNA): TGTGCCAGCAGCTTGACAGGGGGCGACACTGAAGCTTTCTTT.

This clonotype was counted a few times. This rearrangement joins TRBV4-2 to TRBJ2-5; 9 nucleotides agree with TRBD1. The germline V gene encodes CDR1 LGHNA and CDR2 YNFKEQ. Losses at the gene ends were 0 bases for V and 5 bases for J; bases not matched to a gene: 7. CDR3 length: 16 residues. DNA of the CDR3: TGTGCCAGCAGCCAAGATTGGGACAGGGCCGGTGAGACCCAGTACTTC. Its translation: CASSQDWDRAGETQYF.

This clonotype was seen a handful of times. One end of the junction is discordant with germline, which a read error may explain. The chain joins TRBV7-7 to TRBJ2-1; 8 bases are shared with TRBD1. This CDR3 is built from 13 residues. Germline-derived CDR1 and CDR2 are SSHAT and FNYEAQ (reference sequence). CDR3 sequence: CASSVTGGNEQFF. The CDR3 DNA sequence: TGTGCTAGCAGCGTTACAGGGGGCAATGAGCAGTTCTTC.

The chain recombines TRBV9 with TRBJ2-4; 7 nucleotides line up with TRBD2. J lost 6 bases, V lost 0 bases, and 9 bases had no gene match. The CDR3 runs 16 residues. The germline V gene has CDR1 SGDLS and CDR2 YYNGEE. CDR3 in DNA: TGTGCCAGCAGCGTAGGGATAGGGGCTAGCGGAAACATTCAGTACTTC. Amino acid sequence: CASSVGIGASGNIQYF.